These 24 T cell receptor beta chains share one sample of origin, sequenced in a study of beta chain features in type 1 diabetes. Expressed TCRB transcripts were sequenced, since all the RNA that had been isolated was reverse transcribed. Data came from immunoSEQ multiplex PCR; TCRdb stores just in-frame clones and leaves some out. The sample lists approximately 150,000 clones; around 9.3% were seen once. The sample consisted of naive CD4+ T cells from blood. All receptors come from a man younger than 30 in good health.

This clone was seen more than once but under ten times. The rearrangement links TRBV10-3 to TRBJ2-5; D uncertain. Germline assignment: CDR1 ENHRY and CDR2 SYGVKD. V lost 8 bases, J lost 3 bases, and 13 bases lay in between. The CDR3 spans 13 residues. In DNA, the CDR3 is TGTGCCATCTGCCCCCGACAAGAAGAGACCCAGTACTTC. This codes for CAICPRQEETQYF.

The sample holds a few counts of this clone. The rearrangement links TRBV7-8 to TRBJ2-5; D is unresolved. The J call may be mistaken, given a closer DNA end match to TRBJ2-7. Per the germline V gene, CDR1 is SGHVS and CDR2 is FQNEAQ. The CDR3 is made up of 13 amino acids. In DNA form, the CDR3 reads TGTGCCAGCAGCTTAAGACAAACCTACGAGCAGTACTTC. Translating it yields CASSLRQTYEQYF.

About this clone itself: This sample includes further DNA sequences coding for the same CDR3. Here the CDR3 reads CASSLGTENQPQHF. The CDR3 DNA is TGCGCCAGCAGCTTGGGGACAGAGAATCAGCCCCAGCATTTT. V usage is TRBV5-1 and J usage is TRBJ1-5; possibly TRBD1 for D (6 bases). V shed 0 bases and J shed 4 bases, with 8 bases lying between them. The CDR3 spans 14 residues. Germline V lookup: CDR1 SGHRS, CDR2 YFSETQ.

This clone was observed a handful of times. The gene calls are TRBV6-1 and TRBJ1-5; no clear D. CDR1 is MNHNS, CDR2 SASEGT, per germline. CDR3 size: 15 residues. The germline V and J ends were trimmed by 2 bases and 3 bases, with 11 bases remaining between them. The CDR3 loop is CASSERGADNQPQHF. The CDR3 DNA sequence: TGTGCCAGCAGTGAACGTGGTGCGGACAATCAGCCCCAGCATTTT.

A few counts support this clone. The genes are TRBV28 and TRBJ2-5; 7 positions match TRBD2. Germline V gene sequence: CDR1 MDHEN, CDR2 SYDVKM. The junction had 9 bases not matched to a gene; V was cut back by 5 bases and J by 6 bases. This CDR3 spans 14 amino acids. CDR3 coding DNA: TGTGCCAGCAGTGTACAAACAGCGGGGAAGACCCAGTACTTC. This sequence encodes CASSVQTAGKTQYF. The whole variable domain, filled in from reference TRBV28 and TRBJ2-5, reads DVKVTQSSRYLVKRTGEKVFLECVQDMDHENMFWYRQDPGLGLRLIYFSYDVKMKEKGDIPEGYSVSREKKERFSLILESASTNQTSMYLCASSVQTAGKTQYFGPGTRLLVL.

The chain employs TRBV5-1 and TRBJ1-3, with 9 bases lining up with TRBD1. J gave up 6 bases and V 3 bases, and 4 bases lay outside the gene matches. Germline CDR1 SGHRS, CDR2 YFSETQ. This CDR3 is built from 14 residues. Written as DNA, the CDR3 is TGCGCCAGCAGCTGGACAGGGGCGGAAAACACCATATATTTT. Protein: CASSWTGAENTIYF.

This clone was counted a few times. The chain is built from TRBV5-8 and TRBJ2-4; possibly TRBD2 for D (6 bases). V lost 1 base, J lost 0 bases, and 11 bases lay in between. This CDR3 comprises 16 residues. CDR1 and CDR2 (germline): SGHTS, YDEGEE. The CDR3 sequence is CASSLMGGLAKNIQYF. CDR3 bases: TGTGCCAGCAGCTTGATGGGAGGTTTAGCCAAAAACATTCAGTACTTC.

This clone was seen only a few times. This chain links TRBV27 with TRBJ2-7; TRBD2 might be the D (6 bases). CDR1 and CDR2 (germline): MNHEY, SMNVEV (reference sequence). This CDR3 is 14 amino acids long. V was cut by 6 bases and J by 5 bases, with 17 bases left in between. CDR3 region: CASSPTGSKHEQYF. CDR3 coding DNA: TGTGCCAGCAGCCCAACCGGGAGTAAGCACGAGCAGTACTTC.

This clone has just a few counts. The genes are TRBV6-5 and TRBJ2-5, with 9 bases lining up with TRBD1. The CDR3 extends over 14 amino acids. CDR1 is MNHEY, CDR2 SVGAGI, per germline. Germline trimming cut 5 bases from V and 5 bases from J; bases unmatched to any gene: 6. This CDR3 reads CASSRDRGGETQYF. CDR3 DNA sequence: TGTGCCAGCAGTCGCGACAGGGGGGGGGAGACCCAGTACTTC.

Only a few counts were recorded for this clone. The gene calls are TRBV11-3 and TRBJ2-1, with a possible D match to TRBD2 (6 bases). V was shortened by 3 bases and J by 9 bases, with 12 bases between the two germline ends. CDR3 length: 13 amino acids. CDR1 and CDR2 (germline): SGHNT, YENEEA. The CDR3: CASSLREVSEQFF. DNA of the CDR3: TGTGCCAGCAGCTTGAGGGAGGTCAGTGAGCAGTTCTTC.

The chain uses TRBV19 and TRBJ2-7, with 7 bases that match TRBD2. Germline CDR1 reads LNHDA; CDR2 reads SQIVND (reference sequence). Trimming removed 5 bases from V and 0 bases from J; junction bases left unmatched: 10. This CDR3 contains 16 residues. The CDR3 region has the DNA TGTGCCAGTAGTTCGAGCGGGGCTTCCATCTCCTACGAGCAGTACTTC. This sequence encodes CASSSSGASISYEQYF.

This chain links TRBV5-1 with TRBJ2-5, with 8 bases identical to TRBD1. This CDR3 contains 15 residues. CDR1 is SGHRS and CDR2 is YFSETQ in the germline V gene. V lost 3 bases to trimming and J lost 5 bases; unmatched junction nucleotides: 9. CDR3: CASSYRTGRAETQYF. DNA for the CDR3: TGCGCCAGCAGCTATCGGACAGGGCGAGCGGAGACCCAGTACTTC.

The chain combines TRBV4-2 with TRBJ2-7, with D perhaps TRBD1 (5 bases). This CDR3 comprises 16 residues. Looked up from germline, CDR1 is LGHNA and CDR2 is YNFKEQ. V was clipped by 0 bases and J by 5 bases, with 17 bases between them. CDR3 sequence reads: CASSQDPLKIRDEQYF. The CDR3 DNA sequence: TGTGCCAGCAGCCAAGATCCCCTTAAAATCAGGGACGAGCAGTACTTC.

This clone was counted between two and nine times. The V call is TRBV7-8, the J call TRBJ2-3, with TRBD1 matching 12 bases. Germline V gene data show CDR1 as SGHVS and CDR2 as FQNEAQ. There are 16 residues in the CDR3. Unmatched junction bases numbered 7, after V lost 4 bases and J lost 5 bases. This CDR3 is CASSSRDRGPVDTQYF. The CDR3 bases are TGTGCCAGCAGCTCCCGGGACAGGGGGCCTGTAGATACGCAGTATTTT.

This clone was found a few times. V usage is TRBV19 and J usage is TRBJ2-1; 8 nucleotides line up with TRBD1. The length of the CDR3 is 14 residues. Germline V gene lookup returns CDR1 LNHDA and CDR2 SQIVND (reference sequence). V was clipped by 5 bases and J by 9 bases; unmatched bases: 9. The CDR3 region is CASSDRQGITEQFF. The CDR3 bases are TGTGCCAGTAGTGACAGACAGGGGATCACTGAGCAGTTCTTC.

J is TRBJ2-2 and V is TRBV5-6; the D gene is possibly TRBD1 (6 bases). Between the trimmed V and J ends, which lost 3 bases and 0 bases, there was a span of 12 bases. The CDR3 contains 16 residues. The germline V gene has CDR1 SGHDT and CDR2 YYEEEE. CDR3 protein: CASSSGQLTNTGELFF. The DNA of the CDR3 is TGTGCCAGCAGCTCCGGACAGCTTACGAACACCGGGGAGCTGTTTTTT.

The rearrangement links TRBV6-6 to TRBJ1-1; 8 nucleotides line up with TRBD1. This CDR3 region has 14 residues. Germline lookup yields CDR1 MNHNY and CDR2 SVGAGI (reference sequence). The V gene end was trimmed by 2 bases and the J gene end by 6 bases; junction bases not matched to a gene: 5. The CDR3, as DNA: TGTGCCAGCAGTTACCCAACAGGGGGTGCTGAAGCTTTCTTT. Translating it yields CASSYPTGGAEAFF.

The chain employs TRBV30 and TRBJ1-6; 8 bases line up with TRBD1. The CDR3 runs to 16 residues. Trimming at V came to 1 base and at J to 3 bases, leaving 5 bases not matched to a gene. CDR1 and CDR2 (germline): GTSNPN, SVGIG (reference sequence). CDR3 residues: CAWSASGQGYNSPLHF. In nucleotides, the CDR3 is TGTGCCTGGAGTGCTTCTGGACAGGGCTATAATTCACCCCTCCACTTT.

In its sample, this clone was seen a few times. This sequence joins TRBV10-3 and TRBJ2-1; 8 bases agree with TRBD1. Germline V CDR1 and CDR2: ENHRY, SYGVKD. The ends lost 4 bases at V and 5 bases at J; junction bases unmatched: 7. The CDR3 sequence is 15 residues long. CDR3 amino acids: CAISGRQGRNNEQFF. CDR3 in DNA: TGTGCCATCAGTGGGCGACAGGGGCGCAACAATGAGCAGTTCTTC.

This clone showed up many times. This chain joins TRBV10-3 and TRBJ2-5; 9 bases are a match to TRBD2. This CDR3 is built from 13 residues. V trimming: 8 bases; J trimming: 5 bases; junction bases outside the gene matches: 6. The V gene's germline CDR1 is ENHRY and CDR2 SYGVKD. The CDR3 coding sequence is TGTGCCATCGGGCGGGGGGGCCGTGAGACCCAGTACTTC. Its translation is CAIGRGGRETQYF.

This clone showed up many times. CDR3 nucleotide sequence: TGCGCCAGCAGCCCGGACAGTCCCGATCAGCCCCAGCATTTT. Translating it yields CASSPDSPDQPQHF. The genes are TRBV5-1 and TRBJ1-5, with a tentative D call TRBD1 (6 bases). This CDR3 has 14 amino acids. V lost 4 bases, J lost 5 bases, and 13 bases lay in between. In germline, CDR1 is SGHRS, CDR2 YFSETQ.

This clone showed up many times. This sequence joins TRBV7-2 and TRBJ2-5; 9 bases map to TRBD1. This CDR3 is 14 amino acids long. V lost 6 bases, J lost 5 bases, and 7 bases stayed unmatched. Germline values: CDR1 SGHTA, CDR2 FQGNSA. In DNA, the CDR3 is TGTGCCAGCAGGGGGACAGGGATTAGGGAGACCCAGTACTTC. Amino acids: CASRGTGIRETQYF. Variable domain in full (rest from reference TRBV7-2 and TRBJ2-5): GAGVSQSPSNKVTEKGKDVELRCDPISGHTALYWYRQSLGQGLEFLIYFQGNSAPDKSGLPSDRFSAERTGGSVSTLTIQRTQQEDSAVYLCASRGTGIRETQYFGPGTRLLVL.

The chain is built from TRBV4-2 and TRBJ1-6, with D perhaps TRBD1 (5 bases). The CDR3 spans 17 residues. With 0 bases removed from V and 5 bases from J, the gap between germline ends came to 14 bases. The V gene's germline CDR1 is LGHNA and CDR2 YNFKEQ. The CDR3 region is CASSQEGGKANNSPLHF. DNA for the CDR3: TGTGCCAGCAGCCAAGAGGGGGGGAAAGCGAATAATTCACCCCTCCACTTT.

This clone was seen a handful of times. The V gene is TRBV5-6, the J gene TRBJ1-2; 8 bases agree with TRBD1. After removal of 1 base from V and 8 bases from J, the junction contained 7 bases not matched to a gene. Germline V CDR1 and CDR2: SGHDT, YYEEEE. CDR3 length equals 14 residues. The CDR3 loop reads CASSLRQGNGGYTF. The CDR3 DNA sequence: TGTGCCAGCAGCTTGAGACAGGGGAATGGAGGCTACACCTTC.